This TCR beta chain derives from a study of cytomegalovirus exposure and HLA in healthy donors. Findings and caveats of the study: Usually a TCR sequence was rare, but some public TCRs were found in many donors. Confirmation was obtained in vitro that a few CMV-associated chains are specific for CMV antigens. A list of about 160 TCR beta chains associated with cytomegalovirus was given.

The CDR3 loop spans 18 amino acids. CDR1 and CDR2 (germline): SSHAT, FNYEAQ (reference sequence). Some clones are missing from TCRdb's copy, which holds only in-frame ones; the method was immunoSEQ multiplex PCR. The sample shows approximately 170,000 clones, about 82% of them seen only once. About this clone itself: Its antigen is as yet unknown. A junction end diverges from the germline sequence, so it may reflect a read error.

The sequence derives from a man aged 25 to 45 in good health and CMV-seropositive. The sample comprised PBMCs. The chain recombines TRBV7-7 with TRBJ2-3, with 11 bases fitting TRBD2. CDR3: CASSDGLASGGKADTQYF. The CDR3 DNA is TGTGCTAGCAGCGATGGCCTGGCTAGCGGGGGGAAGGCAGATACGCAGTATTTT.